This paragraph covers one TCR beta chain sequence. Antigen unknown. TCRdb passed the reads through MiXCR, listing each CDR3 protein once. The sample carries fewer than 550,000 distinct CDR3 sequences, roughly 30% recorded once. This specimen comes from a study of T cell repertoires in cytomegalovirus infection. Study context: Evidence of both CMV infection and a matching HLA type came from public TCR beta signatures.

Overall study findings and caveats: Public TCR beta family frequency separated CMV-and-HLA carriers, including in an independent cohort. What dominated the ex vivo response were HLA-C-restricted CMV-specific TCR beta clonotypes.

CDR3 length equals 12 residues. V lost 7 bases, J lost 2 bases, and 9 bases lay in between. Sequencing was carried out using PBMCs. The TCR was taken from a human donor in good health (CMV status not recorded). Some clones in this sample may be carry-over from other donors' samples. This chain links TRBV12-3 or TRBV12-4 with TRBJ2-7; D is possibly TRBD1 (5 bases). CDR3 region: CASTTGAYEQYF. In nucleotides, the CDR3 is TGTGCCAGCACCACAGGAGCCTACGAGCAGTACTTC.